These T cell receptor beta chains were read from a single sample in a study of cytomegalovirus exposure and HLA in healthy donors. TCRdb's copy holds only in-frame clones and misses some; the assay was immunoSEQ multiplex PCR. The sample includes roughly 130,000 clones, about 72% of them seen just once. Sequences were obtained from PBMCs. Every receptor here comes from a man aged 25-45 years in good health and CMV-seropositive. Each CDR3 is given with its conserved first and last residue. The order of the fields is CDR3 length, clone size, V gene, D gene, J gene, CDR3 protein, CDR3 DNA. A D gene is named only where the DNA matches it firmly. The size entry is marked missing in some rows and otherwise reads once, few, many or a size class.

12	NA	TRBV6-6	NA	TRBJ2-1	CATNQVRYEQFF	TGTGCCACAAACCAGGTTAGGTATGAGCAGTTCTTC
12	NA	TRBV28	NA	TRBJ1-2	CASSLPSGGYTF	TGTGCCAGCAGTTTACCGAGTGGTGGCTACACCTTC
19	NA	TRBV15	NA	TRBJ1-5	CATSRGLGDELGFVQPQHF	TGTGCCACCAGCAGAGGGTTGGGAGACGAACTCGGCTTTGTTCAGCCCCAGCATTTT
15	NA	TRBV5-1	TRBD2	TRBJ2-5	CASSAAGTSEETQYF	TGCGCCAGCAGCGCCGCCGGGACTAGCGAAGAGACCCAGTACTTC
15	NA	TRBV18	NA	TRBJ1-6	CASSPSGTINSPLHF	TGTGCCAGCTCACCGTCCGGGACAATCAATTCACCCCTCCACTTT
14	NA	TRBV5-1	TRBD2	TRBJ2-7	CASSLSSGSREQYF	TGCGCCAGCAGCTTGTCTAGCGGGAGCCGCGAGCAGTACTTC
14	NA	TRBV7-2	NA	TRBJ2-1	CASSYWVFGQIQFF	TGTGCCAGCAGCTACTGGGTTTTCGGACAGATCCAGTTCTTC
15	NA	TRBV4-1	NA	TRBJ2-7	CASSPNLTPSYEQYF	TGCGCCAGCAGCCCCAACTTGACACCCTCCTACGAGCAGTACTTC
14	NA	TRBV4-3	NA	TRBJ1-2	CASSQDDWNYGYTF	TGCGCCAGCAGCCAAGATGACTGGAACTATGGCTACACCTTC
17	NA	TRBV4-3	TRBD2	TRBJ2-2	CASSQDLRLAGTGELFF	TGCGCCAGCAGCCAAGATCTACGCCTAGCGGGAACCGGGGAGCTGTTTTTT
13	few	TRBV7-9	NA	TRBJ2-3	CASSLSSADTQYF	TGTGCCAGCAGCTTGAGTTCTGCTGATACGCAGTATTTT
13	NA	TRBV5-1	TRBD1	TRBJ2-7	CASSRDRVYEQYF	TGCGCCAGCAGCAGGGACAGGGTCTACGAGCAGTACTTC
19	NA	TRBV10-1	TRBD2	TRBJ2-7	CASGMQERCDGRGNYEQYF	TGCGCCAGCGGGATGCAGGAGCGGTGTGACGGGAGGGGTAACTACGAGCAGTACTTC
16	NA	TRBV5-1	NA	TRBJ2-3	CASSLQSWWMADTQYF	TGCGCCAGCAGCCTACAGTCTTGGTGGATGGCAGATACGCAGTATTTT
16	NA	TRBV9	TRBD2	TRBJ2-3	CASSVGGLAGADTQYF	TGTGCCAGCAGCGTAGGAGGACTAGCGGGAGCAGATACGCAGTATTTT
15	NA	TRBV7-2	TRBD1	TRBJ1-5	CASSLLQGANQPQHF	TGTGCCAGCAGCTTACTTCAGGGGGCGAATCAGCCCCAGCATTTT
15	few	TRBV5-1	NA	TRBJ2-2	CASSLVTGVAGELFF	TGCGCCAGCAGCTTGGTCACGGGAGTTGCCGGGGAGCTGTTTTTT
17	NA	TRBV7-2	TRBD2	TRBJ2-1	CASSLASGLAGANEQFF	TGTGCCAGCAGCTTAGCGTCCGGACTAGCGGGCGCCAATGAGCAGTTCTTC
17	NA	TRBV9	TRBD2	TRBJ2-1	CASSVGPLAGFYNEQFF	TGTGCCAGCAGCGTAGGTCCCCTAGCGGGATTTTACAATGAGCAGTTCTTC
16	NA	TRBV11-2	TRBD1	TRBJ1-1	CASSRLGTGLNTEAFF	TGTGCCAGCAGCCGCTTAGGGACAGGACTTAACACTGAAGCTTTCTTT
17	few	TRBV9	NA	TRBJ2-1	CASSANRLADSYNEQFF	TGTGCCAGCAGCGCCAATCGACTGGCGGACTCCTACAATGAGCAGTTCTTC
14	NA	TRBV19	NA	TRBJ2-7	CASSIGIGSYEQYF	TGTGCCAGTAGTATCGGGATTGGCTCCTACGAGCAGTACTTC
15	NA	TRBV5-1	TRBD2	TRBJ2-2	CASSRGGSYAGELFF	TGCGCCAGCAGCCGGGGGGGGTCATACGCCGGGGAGCTGTTTTTT
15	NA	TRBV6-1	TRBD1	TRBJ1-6	CASRVPGQEDSPLHF	TGTGCCAGCAGAGTACCGGGACAGGAAGATTCACCCCTCCACTTT
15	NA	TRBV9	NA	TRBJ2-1	CASSQDGVSYNEQFF	TGTGCCAGCAGCCAGGACGGGGTCTCCTACAATGAGCAGTTCTTC
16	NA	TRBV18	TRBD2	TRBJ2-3	CASSPRSGSGADTQYF	TGTGCCAGCTCACCTCGGAGCGGGAGTGGGGCAGATACGCAGTATTTT
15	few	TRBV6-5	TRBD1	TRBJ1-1	CASSYSGTGSPEAFF	TGTGCCAGCAGTTACTCGGGGACAGGGTCCCCTGAAGCTTTCTTT
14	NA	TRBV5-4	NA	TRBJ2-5	CASSDKTRGETQYF	TGTGCCAGCAGCGATAAGACTAGAGGGGAGACCCAGTACTTC
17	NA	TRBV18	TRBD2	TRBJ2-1	CASSPGTSGRKRNEQFF	TGTGCCAGCTCACCCGGGACTAGCGGGAGAAAAAGGAATGAGCAGTTCTTC
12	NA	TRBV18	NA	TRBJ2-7	CASSPRLYEQYF	TGTGCCAGCTCACCGCGGCTCTACGAGCAGTACTTC
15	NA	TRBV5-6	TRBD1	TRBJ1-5	CASSPRQGSNQPQHF	TGTGCCAGCAGCCCAAGACAGGGCAGCAATCAGCCCCAGCATTTT
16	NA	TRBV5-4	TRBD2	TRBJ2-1	CASSFGSGNTYNEQFF	TGTGCCAGCAGCTTTGGTAGCGGGAATACGTACAATGAGCAGTTCTTC
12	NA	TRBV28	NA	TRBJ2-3	CASSGLSDTQYF	TGTGCCAGCAGTGGACTCTCAGATACGCAGTATTTT
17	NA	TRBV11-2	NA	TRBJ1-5	CASSLDLAGAGNQPQHF	TGTGCCAGCAGCTTAGATCTTGCAGGGGCAGGCAATCAGCCCCAGCATTTT
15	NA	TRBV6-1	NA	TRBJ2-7	CASSDMVVSSYEQYF	TGTGCCAGCAGTGATATGGTCGTCAGTTCCTACGAGCAGTACTTC
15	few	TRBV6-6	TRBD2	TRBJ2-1	CASSYRPGGPDEQFF	TGTGCCAGCAGTTACCGGCCGGGAGGGCCTGATGAGCAGTTCTTC
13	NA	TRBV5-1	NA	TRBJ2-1	CASSLRTDNEQFF	TGCGCCAGCAGCTTACGGACAGACAATGAGCAGTTCTTC
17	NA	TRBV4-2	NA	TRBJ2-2	CASSQPGTTRATGELFF	TGTGCCAGCAGCCAACCTGGTACGACTAGGGCAACCGGGGAGCTGTTTTTT